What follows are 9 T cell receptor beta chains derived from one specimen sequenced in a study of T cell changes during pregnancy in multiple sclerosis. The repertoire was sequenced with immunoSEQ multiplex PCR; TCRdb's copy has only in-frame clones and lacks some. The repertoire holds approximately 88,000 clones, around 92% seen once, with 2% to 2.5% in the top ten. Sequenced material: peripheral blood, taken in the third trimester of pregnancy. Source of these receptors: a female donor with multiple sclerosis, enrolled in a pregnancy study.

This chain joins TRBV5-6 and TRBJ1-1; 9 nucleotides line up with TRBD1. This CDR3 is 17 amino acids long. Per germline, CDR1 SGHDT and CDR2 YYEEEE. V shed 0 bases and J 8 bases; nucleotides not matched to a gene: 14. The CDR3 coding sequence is TGTGCCAGCAGCTTGGCCGGGACAGGGTCGAAATCCCTCGAAGCTTTCTTT. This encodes CASSLAGTGSKSLEAFF.

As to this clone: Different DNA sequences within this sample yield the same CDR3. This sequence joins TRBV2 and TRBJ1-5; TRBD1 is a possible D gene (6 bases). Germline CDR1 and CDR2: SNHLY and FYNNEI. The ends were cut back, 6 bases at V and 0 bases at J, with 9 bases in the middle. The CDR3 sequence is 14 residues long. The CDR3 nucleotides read TGTGCCAGCAGGAGGGACATTAGCAATCAGCCCCAGCATTTT. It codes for CASRRDISNQPQHF.

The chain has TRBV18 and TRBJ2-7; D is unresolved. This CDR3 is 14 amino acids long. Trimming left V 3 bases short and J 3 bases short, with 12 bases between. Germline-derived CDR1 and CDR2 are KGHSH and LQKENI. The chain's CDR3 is CASSPMAAYYEQYF. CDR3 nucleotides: TGTGCCAGCTCACCGATGGCGGCGTACTACGAGCAGTACTTC.

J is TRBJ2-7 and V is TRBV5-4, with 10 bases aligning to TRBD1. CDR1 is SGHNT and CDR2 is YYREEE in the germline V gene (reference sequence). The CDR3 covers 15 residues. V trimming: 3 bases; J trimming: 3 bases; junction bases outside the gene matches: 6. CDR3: CASSSQGQGYYEQYF. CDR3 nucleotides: TGTGCCAGCAGCTCGCAGGGACAGGGGTACTACGAGCAGTACTTC.

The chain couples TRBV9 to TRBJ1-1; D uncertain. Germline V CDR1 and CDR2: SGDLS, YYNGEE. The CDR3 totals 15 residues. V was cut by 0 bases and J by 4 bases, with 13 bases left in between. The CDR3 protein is CASSVESTGATEAFF. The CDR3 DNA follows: TGTGCCAGCAGCGTAGAAAGTACGGGAGCCACTGAAGCTTTCTTT.

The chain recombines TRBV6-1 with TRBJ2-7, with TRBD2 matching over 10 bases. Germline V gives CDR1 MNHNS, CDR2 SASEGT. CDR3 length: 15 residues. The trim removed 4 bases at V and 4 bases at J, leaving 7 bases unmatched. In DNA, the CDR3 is TGTGCCAGCAGTGCCCTTAGCGGGAGGACTTACGAGCAGTACTTC. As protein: CASSALSGRTYEQYF.

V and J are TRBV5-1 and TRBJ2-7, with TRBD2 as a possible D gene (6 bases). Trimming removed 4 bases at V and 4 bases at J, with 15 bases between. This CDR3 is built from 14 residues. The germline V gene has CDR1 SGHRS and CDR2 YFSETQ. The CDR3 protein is CASSLDALAYEQYF. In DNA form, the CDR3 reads TGCGCCAGCAGCCTGGATGCACTAGCTTACGAGCAGTACTTC.

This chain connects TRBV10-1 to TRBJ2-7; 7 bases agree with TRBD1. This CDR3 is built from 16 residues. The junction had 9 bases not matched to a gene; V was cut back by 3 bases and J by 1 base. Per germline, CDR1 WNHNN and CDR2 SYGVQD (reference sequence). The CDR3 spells CASSDSNRTGSYEQYF. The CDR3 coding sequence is TGCGCCAGCAGTGATTCAAATCGGACAGGTTCCTACGAGCAGTACTTC.

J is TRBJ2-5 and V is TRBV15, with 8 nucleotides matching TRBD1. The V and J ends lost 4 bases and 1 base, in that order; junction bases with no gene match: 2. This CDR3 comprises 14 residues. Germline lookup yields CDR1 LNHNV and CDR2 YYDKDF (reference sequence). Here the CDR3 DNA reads TGTGCCACCAGCAAGGGACAGGCCCAAGAGACCCAGTACTTC. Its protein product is CATSKGQAQETQYF.